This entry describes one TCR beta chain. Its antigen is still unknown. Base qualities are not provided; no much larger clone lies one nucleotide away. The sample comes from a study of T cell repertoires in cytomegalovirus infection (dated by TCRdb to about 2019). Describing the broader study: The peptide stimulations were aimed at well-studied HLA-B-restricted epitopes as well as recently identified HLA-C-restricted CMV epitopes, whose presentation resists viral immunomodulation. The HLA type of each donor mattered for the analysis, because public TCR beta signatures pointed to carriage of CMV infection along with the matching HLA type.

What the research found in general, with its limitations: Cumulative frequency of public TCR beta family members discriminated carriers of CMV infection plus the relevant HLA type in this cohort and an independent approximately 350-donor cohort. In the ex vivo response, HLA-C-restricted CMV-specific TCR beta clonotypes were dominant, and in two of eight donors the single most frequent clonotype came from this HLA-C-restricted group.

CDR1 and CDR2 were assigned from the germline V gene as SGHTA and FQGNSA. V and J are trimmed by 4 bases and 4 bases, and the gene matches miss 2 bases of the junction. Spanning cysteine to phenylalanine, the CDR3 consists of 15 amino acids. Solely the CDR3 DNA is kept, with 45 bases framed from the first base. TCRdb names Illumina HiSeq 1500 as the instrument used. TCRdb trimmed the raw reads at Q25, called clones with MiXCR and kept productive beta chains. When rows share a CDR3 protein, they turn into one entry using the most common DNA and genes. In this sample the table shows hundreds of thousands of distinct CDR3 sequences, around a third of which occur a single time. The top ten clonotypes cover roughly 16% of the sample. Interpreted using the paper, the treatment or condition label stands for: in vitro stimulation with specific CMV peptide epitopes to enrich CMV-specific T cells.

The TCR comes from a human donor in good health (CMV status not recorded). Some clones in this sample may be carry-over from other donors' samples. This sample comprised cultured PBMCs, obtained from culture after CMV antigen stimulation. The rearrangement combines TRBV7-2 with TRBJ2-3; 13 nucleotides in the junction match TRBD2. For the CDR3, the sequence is CASSSTSGRADTQYF. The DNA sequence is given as TGTGCCAGCAGCTCTACTAGCGGGAGGGCAGATACGCAGTATTTT.